The rows below give T cell receptor beta chains drawn from one sample of a study of radiotherapy plus CTLA-4 blockade in lung cancer. Only in-frame clones appear in the TCRdb table, and some are missing; sequencing was by immunoSEQ multiplex PCR. The sample shows 100,000 or so clones, 82% of them seen only once. The material was peripheral blood, obtained from a patient treated with radiotherapy plus ipilimumab. These receptors all come from a human donor with non-small cell lung cancer that progressed on radiotherapy plus ipilimumab. Each CDR3 is given with its conserved first and last residue. A D gene is named only where the DNA matches it firmly. Size tells how often a clone was seen (once, few, many) or the class of an expanded clone, and some rows leave it out.

>-|TRBJ2-7|TRBV5-5|-
CASSLYRNSYEQYF
TGTGCCAGCAGCTTATACAGGAACTCCTACGAGCAGTACTTC
>-|TRBJ2-5|TRBV20-1|-
CSASSETQYF
TGCAGTGCCAGCAGTGAAACCCAGTACTTC
>-|TRBJ2-2|TRBV6-1|-
CASSEQGTGELFF
TGTGCCAGCAGTGAGCAGGGTACCGGGGAGCTGTTTTTT
>TRBD2|TRBJ2-1|TRBV6-4|-
CASSADPAGGYNEQFF
TGTGCCAGCAGTGCCGATCCGGCGGGAGGTTACAATGAGCAGTTCTTC
>-|TRBJ2-2|TRBV29-1|once
CSVGLRGTSNTGELFF
TGCAGCGTTGGACTGAGGGGGACCTCGAACACCGGGGAGCTGTTTTTT
>-|TRBJ2-1|TRBV2|few
CASLGDNEQFF
TGTGCCAGCTTGGGGGACAATGAGCAGTTCTTC
>-|TRBJ2-1|TRBV15|-
CATSRGREGNEQFF
TGTGCCACCAGCAGAGGGAGGGAAGGCAATGAGCAGTTCTTC
>-|TRBJ2-6|TRBV14|once
CASSRSSGANVLTF
TGTGCCAGCAGCCGGAGCTCTGGGGCCAACGTCCTGACTTTC
>-|TRBJ2-2|TRBV6-6|-
CASWWTNTGELFF
TGTGCCAGCTGGTGGACTAACACCGGGGAGCTGTTTTTT
>-|TRBJ2-4|TRBV4-1|-
CASSSPSQAKNIQYF
TGCGCCAGCAGCAGCCCCAGCCAAGCCAAAAACATTCAGTACTTC
>-|TRBJ2-3|TRBV30|-
CAWSLGKGSTDTQYF
TGTGCCTGGAGCCTAGGGAAGGGAAGCACAGATACGCAGTATTTT
>-|TRBJ2-7|TRBV6-6|-
CASSRDGAYEQYF
TGTGCCAGCAGCCGTGACGGGGCCTACGAGCAGTACTTC
>-|TRBJ1-5|TRBV27|-
CASSLGQPQHF
TGTGCCAGCAGTTTAGGGCAGCCCCAGCATTTT
>TRBD2|TRBJ2-3|TRBV19|-
CASSIASGGSTDTQYF
TGTGCCAGTAGTATAGCGTCCGGCGGGAGTACAGATACGCAGTATTTT
>TRBD2|TRBJ2-3|TRBV9|-
CASSVLPSGSTDTQYF
TGTGCCAGCAGCGTATTGCCTAGCGGAAGCACAGATACGCAGTATTTT
>TRBD2|TRBJ2-3|TRBV5-1|-
CASSLAGSGSGTDTQYF
TGCGCCAGCAGCTTGGCGGGTAGCGGGAGTGGCACAGATACGCAGTATTTT
>-|TRBJ2-1|TRBV11-2|-
CASSLVAENLMYEQFF
TGTGCCAGCAGCTTAGTGGCCGAGAATCTTATGTATGAGCAGTTCTTC
>TRBD1|TRBJ2-4|TRBV18|-
CASSPAERTGISKNIQYF
TGTGCCAGCTCACCAGCTGAGAGGACAGGGATATCCAAAAACATTCAGTACTTC
>-|TRBJ2-3|TRBV2|-
CASSDRGVQDTQYF
TGTGCCAGCAGTGATCGGGGTGTTCAAGATACGCAGTATTTT
>-|TRBJ2-3|TRBV5-1|-
CASSWNPQDTDTQYF
TGCGCCAGCAGCTGGAACCCACAGGACACAGATACGCAGTATTTT
>-|TRBJ1-2|TRBV29-1|-
CSVVGGLSYGYTF
TGCAGCGTGGTAGGGGGGCTTTCCTATGGCTACACCTTC
>-|TRBJ2-5|TRBV29-1|-
CSVESGGVQETQYF
TGCAGCGTTGAAAGCGGAGGAGTCCAAGAGACCCAGTACTTC
>-|TRBJ2-1|TRBV10-2|-
CASSLANWGSYNEQFF
TGCGCCAGCAGTCTAGCTAATTGGGGCTCCTACAATGAGCAGTTCTTC
>-|TRBJ2-7|TRBV5-1|-
CASSPRLEAAYEQYF
TGCGCCAGCAGCCCCAGATTAGAGGCTGCCTACGAGCAGTACTTC
>TRBD2|TRBJ2-5|TRBV7-3|-
CASSRGVRETQYF
TGTGCCAGCAGTCGGGGGGTTCGAGAGACCCAGTACTTC
>-|TRBJ2-2|TRBV5-1|-
CASSLLTGLLSGELFF
TGCGCCAGCAGCTTGTTAACAGGGTTGTTATCCGGGGAGCTGTTTTTT
>-|TRBJ1-5|TRBV15|-
CATSRGERNDNQPQHF
TGTGCCACCAGCAGAGGCGAGAGGAATGACAATCAGCCCCAGCATTTT
>-|TRBJ2-2|TRBV9|-
CASSVRLLLRSTGELFF
TGTGCCAGCAGCGTTCGCCTCCTCCTTAGATCCACCGGGGAGCTGTTTTTT
>-|TRBJ2-2|TRBV7-7|-
CASSLEAGSATGELFF
TGTGCTAGCAGCTTAGAGGCGGGATCGGCCACCGGGGAGCTGTTTTTT
>-|TRBJ2-1|TRBV6-4|-
CASSPEDWVNEQFF
TGTGCCAGCAGCCCCGAAGACTGGGTGAATGAGCAGTTCTTC
>TRBD1|TRBJ1-2|TRBV18|-
CASSPPGQNFYGYTF
TGTGCCAGCTCACCACCGGGACAGAACTTCTATGGCTACACCTTC
>TRBD2|TRBJ2-7|TRBV11-2|once
CASSLGGSIGDEQYF
TGTGCCAGCAGCTTAGGCGGGAGTATCGGCGACGAGCAGTACTTC
>TRBD2|TRBJ2-1|TRBV7-9|medium-sized
CASRQTAGVAGDNEQFF
TGTGCCAGCAGGCAAACAGCCGGGGTAGCGGGAGACAATGAGCAGTTCTTC
>-|TRBJ1-1|TRBV2|few
CASSEGRANTEAFF
TGTGCCAGCAGTGAGGGCAGGGCGAACACTGAAGCTTTCTTT
>-|TRBJ2-5|TRBV25-1|-
CASSEWGARGETQYF
TGTGCCAGCAGTGAATGGGGGGCGCGGGGGGAGACCCAGTACTTC
>TRBD1|TRBJ1-1|TRBV5-4|-
CASSLGDRGAGMNTEAFF
TGTGCCAGCAGCTTGGGAGACAGGGGAGCGGGAATGAACACTGAAGCTTTCTTT
>TRBD1|TRBJ2-2|TRBV5-1|-
CASSPVGQGNTGELFF
TGCGCCAGCAGCCCGGTGGGACAGGGGAACACCGGGGAGCTGTTTTTT
>-|TRBJ1-5|TRBV15|few
CATSRAGIVQPQHF
TGTGCCACCAGCAGAGCGGGCATAGTTCAGCCCCAGCATTTT
>-|TRBJ1-2|TRBV4-1|-
CASSQEEGFGYTF
TGCGCCAGCAGCCAAGAAGAGGGGTTTGGCTACACCTTC
>-|TRBJ1-3|TRBV5-1|-
CASSLGRTSSGNTIYF
TGCGCCAGCAGCTTGGGGCGGACGAGCTCTGGAAACACCATATATTTT
>-|TRBJ1-5|TRBV4-1|-
CASSQDRQNQPQHF
TGCGCCAGCAGCCAAGATAGGCAGAATCAGCCCCAGCATTTT
>-|TRBJ1-1|TRBV5-4|few
CASSLTGGDEAFF
TGTGCCAGCAGCTTAACGGGGGGGGACGAAGCTTTCTTT
>-|TRBJ1-4|TRBV7-9|-
CASSSGTILNEKLFF
TGTGCCAGCAGCTCGGGTACGATCCTAAATGAAAAACTGTTTTTT
>-|TRBJ2-5|TRBV5-1|-
CASSLGQPQETQYF
TGCGCCAGCAGCCTAGGACAGCCCCAAGAGACCCAGTACTTC
>TRBD2|TRBJ2-3|TRBV9|-
CASSVGGLAGEDTQYF
TGTGCCAGCAGCGTAGGAGGCCTAGCGGGAGAAGATACGCAGTATTTT
>TRBD1|TRBJ2-7|TRBV23-1|-
CASSGQGGSKAREQYF
TGCGCCAGCAGTGGACAGGGTGGTTCGAAGGCCCGCGAGCAGTACTTC
>-|TRBJ2-1|TRBV29-1|-
CSVWTESNEQFF
TGCAGCGTCTGGACGGAGTCCAATGAGCAGTTCTTC
>-|TRBJ2-1|TRBV5-1|-
CASSLVSYNEQFF
TGCGCCAGCAGCTTGGTCAGCTACAATGAGCAGTTCTTC
>-|TRBJ2-3|TRBV6-1|-
CVFGDDTQYF
TGTGTGTTTGGCGATGATACGCAGTATTTT
>TRBD1|TRBJ2-7|TRBV5-4|few
CASRGQGSYEQYF
TGTGCCAGCAGGGGACAGGGATCCTACGAGCAGTACTTC
>TRBD2|TRBJ2-1|TRBV11-3|-
CASSLGPSGRAANEQFF
TGTGCCAGCAGCTTAGGTCCTAGCGGGAGGGCCGCCAATGAGCAGTTCTTC
>TRBD1|TRBJ1-1|TRBV11-3|-
CASSRQGPNTEAFF
TGTGCCAGCAGCCGACAGGGACCGAACACTGAAGCTTTCTTT